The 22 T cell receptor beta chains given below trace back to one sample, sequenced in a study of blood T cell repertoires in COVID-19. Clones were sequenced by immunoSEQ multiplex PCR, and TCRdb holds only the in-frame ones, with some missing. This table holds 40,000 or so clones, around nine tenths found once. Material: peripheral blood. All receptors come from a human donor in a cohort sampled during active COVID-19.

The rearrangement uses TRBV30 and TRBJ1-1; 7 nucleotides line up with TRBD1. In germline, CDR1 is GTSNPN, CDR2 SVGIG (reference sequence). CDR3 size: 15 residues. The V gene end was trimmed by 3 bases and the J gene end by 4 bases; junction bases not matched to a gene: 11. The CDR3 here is CAWRGQGVGGTEAFF. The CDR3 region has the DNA TGTGCCTGGAGAGGTCAGGGGGTCGGGGGCACTGAAGCTTTCTTT.

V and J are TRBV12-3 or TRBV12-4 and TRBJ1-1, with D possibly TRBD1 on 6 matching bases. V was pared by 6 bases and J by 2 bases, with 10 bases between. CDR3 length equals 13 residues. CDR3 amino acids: CASSPRGNTEAFF. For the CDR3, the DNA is TGTGCCAGCAGCCCCAGGGGAAACACTGAAGCTTTCTTT.

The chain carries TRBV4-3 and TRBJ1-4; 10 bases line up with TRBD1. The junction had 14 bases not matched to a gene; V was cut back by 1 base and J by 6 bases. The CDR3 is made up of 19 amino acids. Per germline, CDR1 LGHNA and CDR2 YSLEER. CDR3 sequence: CASSQGVGAPGTGDEKLFF. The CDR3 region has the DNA TGCGCCAGCAGCCAAGGTGTGGGGGCCCCCGGGACAGGGGATGAAAAACTGTTTTTT.

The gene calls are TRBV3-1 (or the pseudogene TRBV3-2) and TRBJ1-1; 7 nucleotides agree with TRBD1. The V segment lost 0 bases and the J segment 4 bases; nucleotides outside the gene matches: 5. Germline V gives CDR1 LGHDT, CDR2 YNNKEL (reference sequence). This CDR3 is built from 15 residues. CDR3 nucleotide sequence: TGTGCCAGCAGCCAAGATGTGACAGGGAGCACTGAAGCTTTCTTT. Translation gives CASSQDVTGSTEAFF.

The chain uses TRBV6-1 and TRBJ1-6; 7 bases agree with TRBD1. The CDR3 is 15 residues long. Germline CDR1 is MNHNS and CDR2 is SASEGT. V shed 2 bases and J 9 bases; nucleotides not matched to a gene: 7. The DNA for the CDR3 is TGTGCCAGCAGTGAAATCGGGACAGTGGGTTCACCCCTCCACTTT. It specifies CASSEIGTVGSPLHF.

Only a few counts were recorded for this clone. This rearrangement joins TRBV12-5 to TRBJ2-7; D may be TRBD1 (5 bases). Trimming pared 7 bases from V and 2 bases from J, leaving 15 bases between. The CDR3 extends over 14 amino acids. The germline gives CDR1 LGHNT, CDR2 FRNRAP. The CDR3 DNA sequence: TGTGCTAGTGTTCAGGACACATCGCCCTACGAGCAGTACTTC. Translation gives CASVQDTSPYEQYF. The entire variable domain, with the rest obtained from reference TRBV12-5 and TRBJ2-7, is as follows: DARVTQTPRHKVTEMGQEVTMRCQPILGHNTVFWYRQTMMQGLELLAYFRNRAPLDDSGMPKDRFSAEMPDATLATLKIQPSEPRDSAVYFCASVQDTSPYEQYFGPGTRLTVT.

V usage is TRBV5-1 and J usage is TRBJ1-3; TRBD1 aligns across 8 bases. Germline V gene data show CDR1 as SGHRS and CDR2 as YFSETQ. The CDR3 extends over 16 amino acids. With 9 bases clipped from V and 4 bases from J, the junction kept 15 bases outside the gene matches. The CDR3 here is CATSDRVGTAGNTIYF. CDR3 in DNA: TGCGCCACTTCGGACAGGGTCGGCACGGCAGGAAACACCATATATTTT.

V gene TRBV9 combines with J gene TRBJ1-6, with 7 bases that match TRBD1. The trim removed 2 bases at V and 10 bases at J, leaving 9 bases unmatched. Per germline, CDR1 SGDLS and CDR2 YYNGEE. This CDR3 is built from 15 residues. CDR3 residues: CASSVRQGDGSPLHF. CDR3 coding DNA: TGTGCCAGCAGCGTCCGACAGGGTGATGGATCACCCCTCCACTTT.

The CDR3 reads CASGRQGGSGNTIYF. CDR3 in DNA: TGTGCCAGCGGCAGACAGGGGGGTTCTGGAAACACCATATATTTT. V gene TRBV7-9 combines with J gene TRBJ1-3, with 9 bases lining up with TRBD1. V was clipped by 8 bases and J by 1 base; unmatched bases: 6. The CDR3 totals 15 residues. Germline CDR1 reads SEHNR; CDR2 reads FQNEAQ (reference sequence).

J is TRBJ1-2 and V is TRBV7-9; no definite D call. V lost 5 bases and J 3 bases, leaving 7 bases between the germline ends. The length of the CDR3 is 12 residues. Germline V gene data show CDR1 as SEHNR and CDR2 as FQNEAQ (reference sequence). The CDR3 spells CASSRGDYGYTF. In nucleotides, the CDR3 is TGTGCCAGCAGCCGGGGAGACTATGGCTACACCTTC. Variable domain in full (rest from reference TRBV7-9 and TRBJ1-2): DTGVSQNPRHKITKRGQNVTFRCDPISEHNRLYWYRQTLGQGPEFLTYFQNEAQLEKSRLLSDRFSAERPKGSFSTLEIQRTEQGDSAMYLCASSRGDYGYTFGSGTRLTVV.

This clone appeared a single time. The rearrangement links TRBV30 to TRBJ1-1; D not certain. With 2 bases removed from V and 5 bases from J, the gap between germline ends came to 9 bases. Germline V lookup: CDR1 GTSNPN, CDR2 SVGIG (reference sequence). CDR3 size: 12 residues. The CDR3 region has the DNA TGTGCCTGGAGTAAACTTACTACTGAAGCTTTCTTT. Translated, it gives CAWSKLTTEAFF.

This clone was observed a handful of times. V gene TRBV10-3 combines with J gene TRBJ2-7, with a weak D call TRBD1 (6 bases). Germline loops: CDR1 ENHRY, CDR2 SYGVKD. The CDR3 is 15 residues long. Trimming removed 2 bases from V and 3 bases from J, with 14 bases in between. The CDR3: CAISEETGIGYEQYF. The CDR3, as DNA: TGTGCCATCAGTGAGGAAACAGGGATCGGCTACGAGCAGTACTTC.

CDR3 DNA sequence: TGTGCCAGCAGCGTATCAGGGGGCGAGGGCACAGATACGCAGTATTTT. Amino acids: CASSVSGGEGTDTQYF. This chain uses TRBV9 with TRBJ2-3; 8 bases are a match to TRBD1. The CDR3 runs 16 residues. Unmatched junction bases numbered 5, after V lost 1 base and J lost 1 base. CDR1 SGDLS and CDR2 YYNGEE come from the germline V gene.

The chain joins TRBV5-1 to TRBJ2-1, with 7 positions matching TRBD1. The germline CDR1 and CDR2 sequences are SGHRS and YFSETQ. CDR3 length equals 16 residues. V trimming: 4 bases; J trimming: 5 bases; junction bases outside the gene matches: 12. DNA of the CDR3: TGCGCCAGCAGCCCACGTCGAGGGACAGACGACAATGAGCAGTTCTTC. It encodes CASSPRRGTDDNEQFF.

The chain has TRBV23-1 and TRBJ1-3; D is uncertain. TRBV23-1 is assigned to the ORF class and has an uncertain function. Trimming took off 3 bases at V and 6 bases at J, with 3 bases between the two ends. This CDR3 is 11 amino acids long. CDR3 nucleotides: TGCGCCAGCAGTCATAAAAACACCATATATTTT. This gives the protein CASSHKNTIYF.

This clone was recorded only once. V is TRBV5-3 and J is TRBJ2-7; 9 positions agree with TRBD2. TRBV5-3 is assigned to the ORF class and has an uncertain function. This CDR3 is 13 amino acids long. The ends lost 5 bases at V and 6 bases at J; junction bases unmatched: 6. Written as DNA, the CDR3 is TGTGCCAGAAGAGTAGCGGGGGAGGGCGAGCAGTACTTC. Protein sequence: CARRVAGEGEQYF.

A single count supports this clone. The CDR3 spells CASRRGTSVADTQYF. CDR3 DNA sequence: TGCGCCAGCCGACGAGGGACTAGCGTGGCAGATACGCAGTATTTT. The chain recombines TRBV5-1 with TRBJ2-3; TRBD2 agrees at 10 bases. The V and J ends lost 7 bases and 4 bases, in that order; junction bases with no gene match: 9. Germline CDR1 reads SGHRS; CDR2 reads YFSETQ. The CDR3 sequence is 15 residues long.

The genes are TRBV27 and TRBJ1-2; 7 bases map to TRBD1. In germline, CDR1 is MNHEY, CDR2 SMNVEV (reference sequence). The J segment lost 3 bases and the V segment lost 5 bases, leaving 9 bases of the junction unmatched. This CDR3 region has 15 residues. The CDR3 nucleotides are TGTGCCAGCAGTCCCTTGACAGGGAACGACTATGGCTACACCTTC. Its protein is CASSPLTGNDYGYTF.

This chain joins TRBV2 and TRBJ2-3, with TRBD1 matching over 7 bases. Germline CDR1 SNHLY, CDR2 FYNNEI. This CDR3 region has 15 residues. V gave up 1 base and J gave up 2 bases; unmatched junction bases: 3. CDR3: CASSEGTGPTDTQYF. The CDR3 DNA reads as TGTGCCAGCAGTGAAGGGACAGGCCCCACAGATACGCAGTATTTT.

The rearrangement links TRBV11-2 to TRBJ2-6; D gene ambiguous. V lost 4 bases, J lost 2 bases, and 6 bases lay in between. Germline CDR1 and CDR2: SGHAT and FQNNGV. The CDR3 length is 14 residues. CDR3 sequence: CASSYETGANVLTF. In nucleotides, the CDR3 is TGTGCCAGCAGCTACGAGACTGGGGCCAACGTCCTGACTTTC.

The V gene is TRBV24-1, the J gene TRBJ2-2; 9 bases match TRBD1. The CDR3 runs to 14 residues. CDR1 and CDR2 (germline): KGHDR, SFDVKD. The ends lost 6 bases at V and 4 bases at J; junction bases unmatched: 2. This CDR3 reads CATSKTGGTGELFF. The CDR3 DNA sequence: TGTGCCACCAGTAAGACAGGGGGCACCGGGGAGCTGTTTTTT.

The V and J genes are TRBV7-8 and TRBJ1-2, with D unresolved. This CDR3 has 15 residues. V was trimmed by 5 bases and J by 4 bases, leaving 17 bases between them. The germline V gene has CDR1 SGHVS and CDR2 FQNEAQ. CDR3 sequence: CASSELGRVRYGYTF. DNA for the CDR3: TGTGCCAGCAGCGAACTCGGGAGAGTTCGCTATGGCTACACCTTC.